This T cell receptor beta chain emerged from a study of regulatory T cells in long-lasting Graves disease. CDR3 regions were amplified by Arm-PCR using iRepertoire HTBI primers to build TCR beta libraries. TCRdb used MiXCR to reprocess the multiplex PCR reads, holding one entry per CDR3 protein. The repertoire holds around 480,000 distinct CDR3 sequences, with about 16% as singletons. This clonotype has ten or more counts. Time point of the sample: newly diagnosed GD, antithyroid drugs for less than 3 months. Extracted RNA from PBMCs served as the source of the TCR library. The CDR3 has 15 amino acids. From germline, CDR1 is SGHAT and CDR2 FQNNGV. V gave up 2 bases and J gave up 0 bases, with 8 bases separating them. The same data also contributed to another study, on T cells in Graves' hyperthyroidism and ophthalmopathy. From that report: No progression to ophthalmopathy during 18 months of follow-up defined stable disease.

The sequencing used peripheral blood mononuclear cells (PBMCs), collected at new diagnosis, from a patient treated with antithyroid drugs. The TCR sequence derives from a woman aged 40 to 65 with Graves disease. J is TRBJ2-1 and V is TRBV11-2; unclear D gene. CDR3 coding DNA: TGTGCCAGCAGCTTATTATCGAGCTCCTACAATGAGCAGTTCTTC. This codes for CASSLLSSSYNEQFF. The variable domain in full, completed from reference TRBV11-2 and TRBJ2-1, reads EAGVAQSPRYKIIEKRQSVAFWCNPISGHATLYWYQQILGQGPKLLIQFQNNGVVDDSQLPKDRFSAERLKGVDSTLKIQPAKLEDSAVYLCASSLLSSSYNEQFFGPGTRLTVL.